This T cell receptor beta chain was obtained from a study of T-cell reconstitution after alpha-beta-depleted transplantation in children. Unique molecular identifiers were incorporated into the prepared TCRbeta library. TCRdb processed the PCR reads anew with MiXCR; each CDR3 protein has one entry. The table shows some 200,000 distinct CDR3 sequences, with about 15% occurring only once. There are many counts of this clonotype. The CDR3 covers 16 residues. Germline CDR1 SEHNR, CDR2 FQNEAQ (reference sequence). V was pared by 4 bases and J by 4 bases, with 17 bases between. The sample in question was PBMCs from the stem cell graft donor, obtained from the stem cell graft. The clonotype comes from a human donor who donated a stem cell graft to a child with acute lymphoblastic leukemia. The chain recombines TRBV7-9 with TRBJ1-3; D may be TRBD1 (6 bases). CDR3 protein: CASSSPGVAAGNTIYF. CDR3 nucleotide sequence: TGTGCCAGCAGCTCCCCAGGGGTGGCAGCAGGAAACACCATATATTTT.